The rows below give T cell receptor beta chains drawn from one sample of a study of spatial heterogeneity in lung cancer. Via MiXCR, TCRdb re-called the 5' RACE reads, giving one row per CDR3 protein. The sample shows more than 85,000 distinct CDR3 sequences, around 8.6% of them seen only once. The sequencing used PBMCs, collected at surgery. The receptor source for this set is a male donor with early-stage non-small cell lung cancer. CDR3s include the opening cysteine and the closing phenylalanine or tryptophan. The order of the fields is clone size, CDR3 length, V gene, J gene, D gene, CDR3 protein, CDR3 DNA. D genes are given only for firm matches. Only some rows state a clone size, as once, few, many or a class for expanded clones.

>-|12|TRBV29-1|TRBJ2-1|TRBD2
CSVNSGGDEQFF
TGCAGCGTTAATAGCGGGGGGGATGAGCAGTTCTTC
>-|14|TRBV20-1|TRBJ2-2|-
CSAREGPATGELFF
TGCAGTGCTAGAGAGGGGCCTGCCACCGGGGAGCTGTTTTTT
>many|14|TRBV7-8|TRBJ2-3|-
CASSLQGWTDTQYF
TGTGCCAGCAGCTTACAGGGGTGGACAGATACGCAGTATTTT
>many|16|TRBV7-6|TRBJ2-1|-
CASSSTTGHLINEQFF
TGTGCCAGCAGCTCCACTACGGGACACCTGATCAATGAGCAGTTCTTC
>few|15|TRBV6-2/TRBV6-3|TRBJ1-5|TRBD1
CASSRRTGQSQPQHF
TGTGCCAGCAGCCGAAGGACAGGGCAATCGCAGCCCCAGCATTTT
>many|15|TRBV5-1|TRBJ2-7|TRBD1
CASSPQGTGLSEQYF
TGCGCCAGCAGCCCCCAGGGGACAGGACTCTCCGAGCAGTACTTC
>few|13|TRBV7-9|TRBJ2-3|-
CASSLFGSDTQYF
TGTGCCAGCAGCTTATTCGGGTCCGATACGCAGTATTTT
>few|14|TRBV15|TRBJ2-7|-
CATSREGAAYEQYF
TGTGCCACCAGCCGTGAGGGTGCCGCCTACGAGCAGTACTTC
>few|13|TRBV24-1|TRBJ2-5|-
CATSDRSQETQYF
TGTGCCACCAGTGATAGGTCCCAAGAGACCCAGTACTTC
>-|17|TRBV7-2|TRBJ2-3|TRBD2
CASSLGLAGGLRDTQYF
TGTGCCAGCAGCCTGGGACTAGCGGGGGGCTTGAGAGATACGCAGTATTTT
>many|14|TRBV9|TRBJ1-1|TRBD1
CASSVGQGRTEAFF
TGTGCCAGCAGCGTTGGACAGGGAAGAACTGAAGCTTTCTTT
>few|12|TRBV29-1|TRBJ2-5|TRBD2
CSVATSTETQYF
TGCAGCGTTGCGACTAGCACAGAGACCCAGTACTTC
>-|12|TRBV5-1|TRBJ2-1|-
CASSLTGDEQFF
TGCGCCAGCAGCTTGACCGGCGATGAGCAGTTCTTC
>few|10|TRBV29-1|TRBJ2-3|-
CSAIGNTQYF
TGCAGCGCCATAGGGAATACGCAGTATTTT
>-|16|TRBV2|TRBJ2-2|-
CASSRPTVRGTGELFF
TGTGCCAGCAGTCGACCAACCGTGAGGGGTACCGGGGAGCTGTTTTTT
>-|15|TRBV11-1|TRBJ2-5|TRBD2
CASKPQTSGQETQYF
TGTGCCAGCAAGCCCCAGACTAGCGGACAAGAGACCCAGTACTTC
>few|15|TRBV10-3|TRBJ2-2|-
CATGRGQANTGELFF
TGTGCCACAGGCAGAGGGCAGGCCAACACCGGGGAGCTGTTTTTT
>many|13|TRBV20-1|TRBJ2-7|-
CSALAVTGYEQYF
TGCAGTGCCTTAGCGGTGACAGGCTACGAGCAGTACTTC
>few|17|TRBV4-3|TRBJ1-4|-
CASSQDGGGLTNEKLFF
TGCGCCAGCAGCCAAGATGGAGGGGGATTAACTAATGAAAAACTGTTTTTT
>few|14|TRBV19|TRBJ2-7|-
CASIIVGNQYEQYF
TGTGCCAGTATCATAGTAGGTAATCAGTACGAGCAGTACTTC
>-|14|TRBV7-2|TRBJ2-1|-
CVSRGSMGYNEQFF
TGTGTCTCACGCGGGTCTATGGGCTACAATGAGCAGTTCTTC
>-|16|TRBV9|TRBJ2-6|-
CASSADSDPGANVLTF
TGTGCCAGCAGCGCGGACAGTGATCCTGGGGCCAACGTCCTGACTTTC
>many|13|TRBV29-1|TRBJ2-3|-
CSVAVRTTDTQYF
TGCAGCGTTGCGGTCCGGACCACAGATACGCAGTATTTT
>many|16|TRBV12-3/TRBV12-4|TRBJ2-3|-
CASTRATVGGADTQYF
TGTGCCAGCACCCGCGCGACAGTTGGAGGTGCAGATACGCAGTATTTT
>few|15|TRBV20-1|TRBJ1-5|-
CSAQSIRSGYQPQHF
TGCAGTGCGCAAAGCATTAGGTCGGGGTATCAGCCCCAGCATTTT
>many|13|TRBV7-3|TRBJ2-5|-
CASSGGNQETQYF
TGTGCCAGCAGCGGAGGTAACCAAGAGACCCAGTACTTC
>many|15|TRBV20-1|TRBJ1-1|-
CSAPAGGLFDTEAFF
TGCAGTGCTCCCGCGGGAGGGCTCTTTGACACTGAAGCTTTCTTT
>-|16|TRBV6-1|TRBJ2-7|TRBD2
CASNTGRIGTTYEQYF
TGTGCCAGCAACACGGGCCGTATTGGGACTACCTACGAGCAGTACTTC
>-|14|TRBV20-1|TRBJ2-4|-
CSALGSLAKNIQYF
TGCAGTGCTCTAGGAAGCCTAGCCAAAAACATTCAGTACTTC